Each of the 10 T cell receptor beta chains below was sequenced from the same sample in a study of beta chain features in type 1 diabetes. The isolated RNA, all of it, was reverse transcribed, so expressed TCRB transcripts were what got sequenced. Assay used: immunoSEQ multiplex PCR; TCRdb lists only in-frame clones, some missing. Among under 350,000 clones listed, around 15% were seen once. These receptors' antigens are unknown. General study results and limits: A moderate, significant TCRB CDR3 shortening appeared in type 1 diabetes across four CD4+ subsets.

The specimen was naive CD4+ T cells from blood. The source is a man aged 25-45 years with type 1 diabetes.

This clone was observed a handful of times. The chain has TRBV25-1 and TRBJ1-3; D might be TRBD1 (5 bases). CDR1 MGHDK and CDR2 SYGVNS come from the germline V gene. The CDR3 is 16 residues long. Trimming cost V 6 bases and J 4 bases, with 19 bases left between them. The CDR3 bases are TGTGCCAGCAGCCGGGGCGGGACCATCACGGGAAACACCATATATTTT. Its protein is CASSRGGTITGNTIYF. Based on the CDR3 plus reference TRBV25-1 and TRBJ1-3, the full variable domain is EADIYQTPRYLVIGTGKKITLECSQTMGHDKMYWYQQDPGMELHLIHYSYGVNSTEKGDLSSESTVSRIRTEHFPLTLESARPSHTSQYLCASSRGGTITGNTIYFGEGSWLTVV.

The chain uses TRBV5-4 and TRBJ2-3; D gene uncertain. The CDR3 extends over 14 amino acids. V was pared by 0 bases and J by 0 bases, with 5 bases between. Germline-derived CDR1 and CDR2 are SGHNT and YYREEE (reference sequence). CDR3 sequence: CASSLVQSTDTQYF. CDR3 coding DNA: TGTGCCAGCAGCTTGGTGCAGAGCACAGATACGCAGTATTTT.

This clone was seen a few times. V gene TRBV5-8 combines with J gene TRBJ2-7, with TRBD1 matching over 9 bases. Germline V lookup: CDR1 SGHTS, CDR2 YDEGEE. The CDR3 contains 16 residues. J lost 1 base, V lost 1 base, and 6 bases had no gene match. The CDR3 region is CASSLLMGTGSYEQYF. CDR3 coding DNA: TGTGCCAGCAGCTTGTTAATGGGGACAGGGTCCTACGAGCAGTACTTC.

This chain connects TRBV19 to TRBJ2-5; 7 nucleotides align to TRBD1. V lost 10 bases to trimming and J lost 5 bases; unmatched junction nucleotides: 10. The CDR3 spans 13 residues. Germline V gene lookup returns CDR1 LNHDA and CDR2 SQIVND (reference sequence). The CDR3 here is CATQRGLGETQYF. The CDR3 region has the DNA TGTGCCACCCAGAGGGGGCTCGGGGAGACCCAGTACTTC.

This clone was picked up a small number of times. The V and J genes are TRBV23-1 and TRBJ1-1; the D is unclear. TRBV23-1 is identified as an open reading frame with a role that is uncertain. Trimming removed 6 bases at V and 6 bases at J, with 8 bases between. The length of the CDR3 is 11 residues. The chain's CDR3 is CASRVASEAFF. The CDR3 region has the DNA TGCGCCAGCAGAGTAGCCTCTGAAGCTTTCTTT.

The gene calls are TRBV19 and TRBJ2-2; D not certain. The CDR3 spans 14 residues. Germline CDR1 LNHDA, CDR2 SQIVND (reference sequence). The V and J ends lost 4 bases and 0 bases respectively, with 6 bases between them. The DNA for the CDR3 is TGTGCCAGTAGTACTCCCGCGAACACCGGGGAGCTGTTTTTT. Translated: CASSTPANTGELFF.

The rearrangement links TRBV29-1 to TRBJ1-2, with 10 bases fitting TRBD1. Germline lookup yields CDR1 SQVTM and CDR2 ANQGSEA. The CDR3 has 11 amino acids. V lost 6 bases and J lost 8; bases outside the gene matches: 3. The CDR3 protein is CSVDRGEGYTF. In DNA, the CDR3 is TGCAGCGTGGACAGGGGGGAGGGCTACACCTTC.

The chain has TRBV30 and TRBJ2-7; TRBD2 matches 7 bases. The CDR3 spans 11 residues. V gave up 2 bases and J gave up 7 bases; unmatched junction bases: 2. The germline gives CDR1 GTSNPN, CDR2 SVGIG (reference sequence). The CDR3, as DNA: TGTGCCTGGAGTTGGGGGGGGGAGCAGTACTTC. Its translation: CAWSWGGEQYF. The complete variable domain, with remaining parts taken from reference TRBV30 and TRBJ2-7, reads SQTIHQWPATLVQPVGSPLSLECTVEGTSNPNLYWYRQAAGRGLQLLFYSVGIGQISSEVPQNLSASRPQDRQFILSSKKLLLSDSGFYLCAWSWGGEQYFGPGTRLTVT.

This clone has a handful of counts. J is TRBJ2-3 and V is TRBV30; 12 positions match TRBD2. CDR1 is GTSNPN, CDR2 SVGIG, per germline (reference sequence). The length of the CDR3 is 15 residues. The V gene end was trimmed by 8 bases and the J gene end by 5 bases; junction bases not matched to a gene: 11. The CDR3 here is CAGSSGRAWGDTQYF. CDR3 nucleotide sequence: TGTGCCGGTTCTAGCGGGAGGGCCTGGGGAGATACGCAGTATTTT.

The chain is built from TRBV11-1 and TRBJ2-6; 7 bases fit TRBD2. CDR1 and CDR2 from the germline V gene are SGHAT and FQDESV (reference sequence). CDR3 length equals 16 residues. V shed 5 bases and J 1 base; nucleotides not matched to a gene: 5. Here the CDR3 DNA reads TGTGCCAGCAGCAGCGGGGTCTGGTCTGGGGCCAACGTCCTGACTTTC. It specifies CASSSGVWSGANVLTF.